The 4 T cell receptor beta chains below come from one sample, sequenced in a study of control samples from healthy donors and cancer patients. Some clones are missing from TCRdb's copy, which holds only in-frame ones; the method was immunoSEQ multiplex PCR. Among more than 65,000 clones listed, approximately 88% were seen once. The sequenced sample was blood. The receptors come from a man in his fifties or sixties in good health.

Written as DNA, the CDR3 is TGCAGCGTTGGGTCCCAAGAGACCCAGTACTTC. As protein: CSVGSQETQYF. J is TRBJ2-5 and V is TRBV29-1, with D uncertain. CDR1 and CDR2 from the germline V gene are SQVTM and ANQGSEA. CDR3 size: 11 residues. Deletions cut 4 bases from V and 1 base from J, with 4 bases between.

The sample holds a few counts of this clone. The CDR3 is CASSHRSDRTNEKLFF. CDR3 nucleotide sequence: TGTGCCAGCAGCCATAGATCCGACCGCACTAATGAAAAACTGTTTTTT. The chain is built from TRBV3-1 (or the pseudogene TRBV3-2) and TRBJ1-4; no definite D call. Deletions cut 3 bases from V and 2 bases from J, with 13 bases between. Germline values: CDR1 LGHDT, CDR2 YNNKEL (reference sequence). The CDR3 sequence is 16 residues long.

The chain uses TRBV30 and TRBJ2-2; D gene ambiguous. V shed 5 bases and J shed 3 bases, with 4 bases lying between them. Germline lookup yields CDR1 GTSNPN and CDR2 SVGIG (reference sequence). This CDR3 has 11 residues. The CDR3 DNA reads as TGTGCCTGGTCCTACACCGGGGAGCTGTTTTTT. This encodes CAWSYTGELFF.

This clone was seen once. The chain couples TRBV6-5 to TRBJ2-7; D might be TRBD1 (6 bases). This CDR3 is built from 11 residues. Germline lookup yields CDR1 MNHEY and CDR2 SVGAGI. The V and J ends lost 8 bases and 4 bases respectively, with 9 bases between them. Here the CDR3 reads CASLQGYEQYF. The CDR3 region has the DNA TGTGCCAGCTTACAGGGTTACGAGCAGTACTTC.